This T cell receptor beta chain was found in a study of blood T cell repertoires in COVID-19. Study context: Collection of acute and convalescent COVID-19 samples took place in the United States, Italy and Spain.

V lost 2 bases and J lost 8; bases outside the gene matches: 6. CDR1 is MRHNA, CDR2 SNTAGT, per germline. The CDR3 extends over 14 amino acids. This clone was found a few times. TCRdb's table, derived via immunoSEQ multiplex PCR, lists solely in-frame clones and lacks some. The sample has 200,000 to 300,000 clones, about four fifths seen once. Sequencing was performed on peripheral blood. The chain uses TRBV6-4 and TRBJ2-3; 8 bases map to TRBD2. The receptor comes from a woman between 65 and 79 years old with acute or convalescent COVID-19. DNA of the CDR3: TGTGCCAGCAGTGACCTAGCGGGTCAGGGTACGCAGTATTTT. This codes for CASSDLAGQGTQYF.